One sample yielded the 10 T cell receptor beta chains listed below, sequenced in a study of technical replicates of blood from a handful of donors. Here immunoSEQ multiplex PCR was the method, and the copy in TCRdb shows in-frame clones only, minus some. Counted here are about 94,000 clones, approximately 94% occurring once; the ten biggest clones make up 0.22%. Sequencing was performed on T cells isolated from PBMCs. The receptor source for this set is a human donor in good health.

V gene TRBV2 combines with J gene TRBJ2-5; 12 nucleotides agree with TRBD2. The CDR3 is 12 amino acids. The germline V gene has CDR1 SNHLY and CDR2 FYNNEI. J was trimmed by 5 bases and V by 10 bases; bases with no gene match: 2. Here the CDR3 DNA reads TGTGCCACAGGGACTAGCGGGGAGACCCAGTACTTC. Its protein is CATGTSGETQYF.

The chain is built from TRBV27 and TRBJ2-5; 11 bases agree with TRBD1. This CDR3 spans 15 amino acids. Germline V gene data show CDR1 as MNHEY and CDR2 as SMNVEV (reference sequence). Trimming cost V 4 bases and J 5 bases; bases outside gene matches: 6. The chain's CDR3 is CASSSHRDRGETQYF. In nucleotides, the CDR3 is TGTGCCAGCAGTTCCCACCGGGACAGGGGGGAGACCCAGTACTTC.

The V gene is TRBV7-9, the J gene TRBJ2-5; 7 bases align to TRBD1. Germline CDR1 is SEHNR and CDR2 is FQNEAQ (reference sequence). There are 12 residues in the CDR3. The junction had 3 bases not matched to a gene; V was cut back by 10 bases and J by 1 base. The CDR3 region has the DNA TGTGCCAACGGGACAGTCCAAGAGACCCAGTACTTC. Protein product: CANGTVQETQYF.

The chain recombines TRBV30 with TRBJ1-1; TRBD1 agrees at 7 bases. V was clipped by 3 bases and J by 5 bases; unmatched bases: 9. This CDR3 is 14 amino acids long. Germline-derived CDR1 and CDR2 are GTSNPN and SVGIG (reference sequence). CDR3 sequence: CAWRTGIGRTEAFF. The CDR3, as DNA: TGTGCCTGGAGGACAGGGATTGGAAGGACTGAAGCTTTCTTT.

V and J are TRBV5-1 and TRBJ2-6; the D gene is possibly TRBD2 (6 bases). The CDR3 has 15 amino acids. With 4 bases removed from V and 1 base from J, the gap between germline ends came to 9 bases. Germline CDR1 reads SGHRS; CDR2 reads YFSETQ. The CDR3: CASSPEGSGANVLTF. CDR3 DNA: TGCGCCAGCAGCCCGGAGGGTTCTGGGGCCAACGTCCTGACTTTC.

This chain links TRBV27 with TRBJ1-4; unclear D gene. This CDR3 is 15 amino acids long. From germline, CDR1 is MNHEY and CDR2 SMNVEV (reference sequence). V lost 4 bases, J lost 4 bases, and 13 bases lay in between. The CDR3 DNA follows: TGTGCCAGCAGTTCGTTTTCCACATATAATGAAAAACTGTTTTTT. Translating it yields CASSSFSTYNEKLFF.

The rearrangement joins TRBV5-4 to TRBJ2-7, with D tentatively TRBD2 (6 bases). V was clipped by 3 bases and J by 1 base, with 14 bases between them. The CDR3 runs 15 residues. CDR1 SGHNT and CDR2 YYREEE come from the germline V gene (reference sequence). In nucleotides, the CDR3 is TGTGCCAGCAGCTCGCGGACTGGAGGGTCCTACGAGCAGTACTTC. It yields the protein CASSSRTGGSYEQYF. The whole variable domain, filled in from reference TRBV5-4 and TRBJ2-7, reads ETGVTQSPTHLIKTRGQQVTLRCSSQSGHNTVSWYQQALGQGPQFIFQYYREEENGRGNFPPRFSGLQFPNYSSELNVNALELDDSALYLCASSSRTGGSYEQYFGPGTRLTVT.

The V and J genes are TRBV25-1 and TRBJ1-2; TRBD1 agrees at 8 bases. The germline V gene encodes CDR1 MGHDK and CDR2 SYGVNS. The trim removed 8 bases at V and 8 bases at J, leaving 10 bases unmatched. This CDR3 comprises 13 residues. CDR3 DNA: TGTGCCAGCTTGTCTGGACAGGGAGGCGGCTACACCTTC. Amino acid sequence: CASLSGQGGGYTF.

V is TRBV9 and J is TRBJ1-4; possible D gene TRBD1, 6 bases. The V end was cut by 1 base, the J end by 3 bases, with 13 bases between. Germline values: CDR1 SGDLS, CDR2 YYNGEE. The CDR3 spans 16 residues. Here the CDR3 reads CASSVSGGAANEKLFF. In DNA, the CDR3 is TGTGCCAGCAGCGTAAGCGGGGGGGCTGCTAATGAAAAACTGTTTTTT.

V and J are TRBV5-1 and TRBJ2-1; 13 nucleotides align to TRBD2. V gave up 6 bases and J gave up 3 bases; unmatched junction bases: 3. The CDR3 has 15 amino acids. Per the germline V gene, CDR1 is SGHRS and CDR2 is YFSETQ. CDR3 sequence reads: CASTGTSGNYNEQFF. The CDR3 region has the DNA TGCGCCAGCACCGGGACTAGCGGGAACTACAATGAGCAGTTCTTC.